Detailed here is one T cell receptor (beta chain). Its target is not known. This sample stems from a study of STAT3 mutations in large granular lymphocyte leukemia. Per the germline V gene, CDR1 is SEHNR and CDR2 is FQNEAQ (reference sequence). The CDR3 sequence is 14 residues long. The V gene lost 4 bases and the J gene lost 8 bases, with 15 bases spanning the gap. Tens of thousands of productive templates were obtained per sample on average. Here immunoSEQ multiplex PCR was the method, and the copy in TCRdb shows in-frame clones only, minus some. The repertoire consists of approximately 29,000 clones, with around 85% occurring once and the leading ten covering more than 9.5%. Findings and caveats of the study: Variable sampling intervals and differing treatment regimens complicated linking therapy response to TCR clonal burden changes. Every T-cell large granular lymphocyte leukemia patient had at least one immunodominant TCR beta clonotype.

The chain links TRBV7-9 to TRBJ2-1, with a tentative D call TRBD2 (6 bases). The receptor was derived from a man in his 60s with T-cell large granular lymphocyte leukemia. Some clones in this sample may be carry-over from other donors' samples. The sequencing input was peripheral blood mononuclear cells. CDR3 bases: TGTGCCAGCAGCTCCAGAGGAGGGTTCGATGAGCAGTTCTTC. Residues: CASSSRGGFDEQFF.